The clone carrying this TCR beta chain was observed many times. Trimming took off 3 bases at V and 4 bases at J, with 9 bases between the two ends. Germline assignment: CDR1 ENHRY and CDR2 SYGVKD. This CDR3 comprises 13 residues. These data belong to a study of T cells in Graves' hyperthyroidism and ophthalmopathy. The CDR3 regions of TCR beta were amplified from RNA transcripts. The HTBI primer set drove a first-round RT-PCR of the TCR CDR3. MiXCR, applied by TCRdb to the multiplex PCR reads, yields one record per CDR3 protein. The sample holds 280,000 or so distinct CDR3 sequences, less than 30% seen once.

This receptor was obtained from a middle-aged man with Graves' hyperthyroidism that later progressed to Graves' ophthalmopathy. Material for sequencing was blood. The J gene is TRBJ2-5, the V gene TRBV10-3; no clear D gene. CDR3 in amino acids: CAISERAPETQYF. CDR3 bases: TGTGCCATCAGTGAAAGGGCCCCAGAGACCCAGTACTTC.